These 31 T cell receptor beta chains share one sample of origin, sequenced in a study of identical twins. TCRdb fed the 5' RACE reads into MiXCR, producing one record per CDR3 protein. This sample yields approximately 1.8 million distinct CDR3 sequences, of which around 29% are seen a single time; about 0.27% belongs to the top ten. What was sequenced was cord blood. These receptor sequences come from a newborn girl in good health.

This chain joins TRBV27 and TRBJ2-4; TRBD2 matches at 13 bases. From germline, CDR1 is MNHEY and CDR2 SMNVEV (reference sequence). The CDR3 contains 20 residues. V lost 6 bases, J lost 3 bases, and 17 bases stayed unmatched. CDR3 sequence reads: CASSPGLAGRRVRGKNIQYF. CDR3 in DNA: TGTGCCAGCAGCCCGGGACTAGCGGGGAGACGGGTACGGGGCAAAAACATTCAGTACTTC.

This chain connects TRBV20-1 to TRBJ2-3; 9 bases match TRBD2. J gave up 2 bases and V 3 bases, and 3 bases lay outside the gene matches. CDR1 is DFQATT and CDR2 is SNEGSKA in the germline V gene (reference sequence). CDR3 length: 14 amino acids. CDR3 nucleotides: TGCAGTGCTAGTCGGACTAGCGACACAGATACGCAGTATTTT. Translated, it gives CSASRTSDTDTQYF.

This clonotype turned up a few times. The chain links TRBV29-1 to TRBJ1-5; possibly TRBD1 for D (5 bases). Per the germline V gene, CDR1 is SQVTM and CDR2 is ANQGSEA. V was pared by 7 bases and J by 13 bases, with 14 bases between. The CDR3 is 10 residues long. The CDR3 DNA is TGCAGCGCCAACAGGAGCAGGCAGCATTTT. It translates to CSANRSRQHF.

The V and J genes are TRBV5-1 and TRBJ2-3, with unresolved D. Trimming removed 1 base from V and 10 bases from J, with 10 bases in between. The germline V gene has CDR1 SGHRS and CDR2 YFSETQ. This CDR3 spans 12 amino acids. CDR3 DNA sequence: TGCGCCAGCAGCTTGAAAATGGAACCGCAGTATTTT. Translation: CASSLKMEPQYF.

The CDR3 sequence: CASSLARTPSYNEQFF. The CDR3 DNA sequence: TGCGCCAGCAGCTTGGCCCGGACTCCCTCCTACAATGAGCAGTTCTTC. The V and J genes are TRBV5-1 and TRBJ2-1; perhaps TRBD2 as D (5 bases). Germline CDR1 and CDR2: SGHRS and YFSETQ. The CDR3 spans 16 residues. V lost 0 bases and J 0 bases, leaving 10 bases between the germline ends.

The chain carries TRBV28 and TRBJ1-1, with D perhaps TRBD1 (5 bases). V dropped 6 bases and J dropped 6 bases, with 14 bases sitting between them. The germline V gene encodes CDR1 MDHEN and CDR2 SYDVKM. The CDR3 is 13 amino acids. Here the CDR3 reads CASSRDLNPEAFF. DNA for the CDR3: TGTGCCAGCAGCCGGGACCTCAATCCTGAAGCTTTCTTT.

J is TRBJ2-1 and V is TRBV25-1, with 12 bases that match TRBD2. The V gene's germline CDR1 is MGHDK and CDR2 SYGVNS. The ends lost 3 bases at V and 6 bases at J; junction bases unmatched: 3. The CDR3 runs 15 residues. The CDR3 is CASSDASGRVNEQFF. The DNA of the CDR3 is TGTGCCAGCAGTGACGCTAGCGGGAGGGTCAATGAGCAGTTCTTC.

This clonotype was seen more than once but under ten times. The rearrangement uses TRBV3-1 and TRBJ2-1, with a possible D match to TRBD2 (6 bases). The CDR3 totals 17 residues. The germline V gene encodes CDR1 LGHDT and CDR2 YNNKEL (reference sequence). The V end was cut by 3 bases, the J end by 4 bases, with 19 bases between. CDR3 amino acids: CASSHGELAAYYNEQFF. In DNA form, the CDR3 reads TGTGCCAGCAGCCATGGGGAGTTAGCGGCCTATTACAATGAGCAGTTCTTC.

The rearrangement uses TRBV27 and TRBJ2-5, with 10 bases that match TRBD2. The CDR3 runs to 17 residues. Trimming took 1 base from V and 4 from J; bases not matched to a gene: 9. From germline, CDR1 is MNHEY and CDR2 SMNVEV (reference sequence). DNA for the CDR3: TGTGCCAGCAGTTTATACTATTCGACTAGCGGGTCAGAGACCCAGTACTTC. Protein: CASSLYYSTSGSETQYF.

This CDR3 is CSAPHGWSYNEQFF. CDR3 sequence (DNA): TGCAGTGCACCACATGGGTGGTCCTACAATGAGCAGTTCTTC. The chain uses TRBV20-1 and TRBJ2-1; D gene unclear. The CDR3 contains 14 residues. Trimming pared 6 bases from V and 1 base from J, leaving 13 bases between. Germline-derived CDR1 and CDR2 are DFQATT and SNEGSKA (reference sequence).

In this sample, this clonotype turned up a few times. The chain has TRBV29-1 and TRBJ2-1; 14 positions agree with TRBD2. V shed 5 bases, J shed 0 bases, and the junction held 3 bases outside the gene matches. Germline V CDR1 and CDR2: SQVTM, ANQGSEA. There are 16 residues in the CDR3. The CDR3 region is CSVRLAGGSSYNEQFF. CDR3 in DNA: TGCAGCGTTAGACTAGCGGGAGGGAGCTCCTACAATGAGCAGTTCTTC.

The rearrangement joins TRBV2 to TRBJ2-3, with D maybe TRBD2 (6 bases). V was cut by 9 bases and J by 0 bases, with 16 bases left in between. CDR1 is SNHLY and CDR2 is FYNNEI in the germline V gene. The CDR3 has 15 residues. CDR3 DNA: TGTGCCAGGATGCCCCTAGCGACCAGCACAGATACGCAGTATTTT. This translates into CARMPLATSTDTQYF.

A few counts support this clonotype. The genes are TRBV11-2 and TRBJ2-1; D is possibly TRBD2 (6 bases). The CDR3 extends over 15 amino acids. Germline CDR1 SGHAT, CDR2 FQNNGV. V was clipped by 5 bases and J by 5 bases, with 16 bases between them. CDR3 residues: CASSPPGGTHNEQFF. The CDR3 DNA reads as TGTGCCAGCAGCCCCCCTGGGGGGACTCACAATGAGCAGTTCTTC.

This clonotype was counted ten times or more. The chain links TRBV6-2 or TRBV6-3 to TRBJ2-1, with 9 bases matching TRBD1. This CDR3 spans 12 amino acids. Trimming took 0 bases from V and 12 from J; bases not matched to a gene: 0. Per the germline V gene, CDR1 is MNHEY and CDR2 is SVGEGT. CDR3 sequence reads: CASSYSGQGQFF. The DNA of the CDR3 is TGTGCCAGCAGTTACTCGGGACAGGGGCAGTTCTTC.

The chain combines TRBV28 with TRBJ2-1, with 7 bases matching TRBD2. CDR1 and CDR2 from the germline V gene are MDHEN and SYDVKM. This CDR3 spans 16 amino acids. The ends lost 2 bases at V and 2 bases at J; junction bases unmatched: 6. CDR3 sequence: CASSLLPGRAYNEQFF. Written as DNA, the CDR3 is TGTGCCAGCAGTTTACTACCAGGGAGGGCCTACAATGAGCAGTTCTTC.

The chain joins TRBV20-1 to TRBJ2-7; tentatively, D is TRBD2 (5 bases). The J call is uncertain, as TRBJ2-5 better fits the DNA end. Per germline, CDR1 DFQATT and CDR2 SNEGSKA (reference sequence). This CDR3 contains 12 residues. Here the CDR3 DNA reads TGCAGTCTTCGTCGGGGAAGGGAGACCCAGTACTTC. Translation gives CSLRRGRETQYF.

This clonotype was detected only a few times. The V and J genes are TRBV10-3 and TRBJ2-5, with no clear D. The CDR3 is 13 amino acids. V lost 5 bases, J lost 2 bases, and 9 bases lay in between. From germline, CDR1 is ENHRY and CDR2 SYGVKD. The CDR3, as DNA: TGTGCCATCAGTTTCAACAGACAAGAGACCCAGTACTTC. Amino acid sequence: CAISFNRQETQYF.

The rearrangement joins TRBV20-1 to TRBJ2-5; 11 bases are a match to TRBD2. The CDR3 consists of 16 residues. V trimming: 0 bases; J trimming: 0 bases; junction bases outside the gene matches: 3. Germline V gives CDR1 DFQATT, CDR2 SNEGSKA (reference sequence). CDR3 sequence (DNA): TGCAGTGCTAGAGACGCTAGCGGGGGGTACCAAGAGACCCAGTACTTC. Translated: CSARDASGGYQETQYF.

The rearrangement joins TRBV14 to TRBJ1-2; a possible D gene is TRBD1 (5 bases). Germline-derived CDR1 and CDR2 are SGHDN and FVKESK. This CDR3 has 16 amino acids. The V and J ends lost 1 base and 1 base respectively, with 13 bases between them. DNA of the CDR3: TGTGCCAGCAGCCAAGCCGGGACCCTCTTTAACTATGGCTACACCTTC. It translates to CASSQAGTLFNYGYTF.

This clonotype was found a few times. V is TRBV5-1 and J is TRBJ1-2; D perhaps matches TRBD1 (6 bases). The germline V gene has CDR1 SGHRS and CDR2 YFSETQ. CDR3 length equals 15 residues. Between the trimmed V and J ends, which lost 3 bases and 2 bases, there was a span of 14 bases. Written as DNA, the CDR3 is TGCGCCAGCAGCTCACGTTCGGACAGAAACTATGGCTACACCTTC. It encodes CASSSRSDRNYGYTF.

The chain is built from TRBV11-2 and TRBJ1-6; no definite D call. CDR1 and CDR2 from the germline V gene are SGHAT and FQNNGV. This CDR3 contains 15 residues. Trimming took 0 bases from V and 5 from J, leaving 8 bases between them. CDR3 loop: CASSLDRLNNSPLHF. CDR3 DNA: TGTGCCAGCAGCTTAGACAGGCTTAATAATTCACCCCTCCACTTT.

Here the CDR3 DNA reads TGTGCCAGCAGCCAACGACAGTCGGATGAAAAACTGTTTTTT. This translates into CASSQRQSDEKLFF. V usage is TRBV4-2 and J usage is TRBJ1-4; a possible D gene is TRBD1 (5 bases). Germline assignment: CDR1 LGHNA and CDR2 YNFKEQ. The CDR3 consists of 14 residues. V shed 2 bases and J shed 6 bases, with 10 bases lying between them.

This chain connects TRBV20-1 to TRBJ1-5; TRBD1 matches at 10 bases. Germline loops: CDR1 DFQATT, CDR2 SNEGSKA (reference sequence). The CDR3 is made up of 16 amino acids. V lost 0 bases and J lost 8; bases outside the gene matches: 10. CDR3 coding DNA: TGCAGTGCTAGAGATGGGGACAGGGGCTTATGGGAGCCCCAGCATTTT. Protein: CSARDGDRGLWEPQHF.

In this sample, this clonotype turned up a few times. The chain has TRBV20-1 and TRBJ2-7; 8 bases fit TRBD2. This CDR3 has 13 amino acids. CDR1 is DFQATT, CDR2 SNEGSKA, per germline (reference sequence). Trimming at V came to 5 bases and at J to 3 bases, leaving 6 bases not matched to a gene. The CDR3 DNA sequence: TGCAGTGCTCGGGGGACTAGATACTACGAGCAGTACTTC. This codes for CSARGTRYYEQYF.

V is TRBV5-1 and J is TRBJ1-1; tentative D call: TRBD1 (6 bases). Germline V gives CDR1 SGHRS, CDR2 YFSETQ. This CDR3 region has 16 residues. Trimming stripped 2 bases from V and 2 bases from J, with 16 bases between. The CDR3 loop is CASSFHRVIENTEAFF. The CDR3 coding sequence is TGCGCCAGCAGCTTTCACAGGGTCATTGAAAACACTGAAGCTTTCTTT.

Only one count was recorded for this clonotype. V and J are TRBV5-1 and TRBJ2-2; TRBD1 matches at 11 bases. The germline gives CDR1 SGHRS, CDR2 YFSETQ. V was clipped by 4 bases and J by 1 base; unmatched bases: 6. This CDR3 is 17 amino acids long. The CDR3 sequence is CASSRRTGGLNTGELFF. CDR3 nucleotide sequence: TGCGCCAGCAGCCGACGGACAGGGGGCCTGAACACCGGGGAGCTGTTTTTT.

The gene calls are TRBV5-4 and TRBJ2-2, with D unresolved. Looked up from germline, CDR1 is SGHNT and CDR2 is YYREEE (reference sequence). Trimming took 0 bases from V and 3 from J, leaving 6 bases between them. This CDR3 is 14 amino acids long. DNA of the CDR3: TGTGCCAGCAGCTTGGACTTCCACACCGGGGAGCTGTTTTTT. As protein: CASSLDFHTGELFF.

The chain recombines TRBV6-6 with TRBJ2-7; TRBD1 might be the D (5 bases). Per germline, CDR1 MNHNY and CDR2 SVGAGI (reference sequence). There are 14 residues in the CDR3. The V and J ends lost 4 bases and 0 bases respectively, with 10 bases between them. CDR3 amino acids: CASSSNGASYEQYF. In DNA, the CDR3 is TGTGCCAGCAGTTCGAATGGGGCCTCCTACGAGCAGTACTTC.

This chain uses TRBV5-6 with TRBJ2-7; 14 bases line up with TRBD2. V dropped 4 bases and J dropped 1; count of bases not matched to a gene: 4. This CDR3 comprises 16 residues. Germline V gene sequence: CDR1 SGHDT, CDR2 YYEEEE. This CDR3 reads CASSGWTSGGSYEQYF. The CDR3 nucleotides are TGTGCCAGCAGCGGATGGACTAGCGGGGGGTCCTACGAGCAGTACTTC.

This chain connects TRBV20-1 to TRBJ2-4; D is perhaps TRBD1 or TRBD2 (5 bases each). The V and J ends lost 0 bases and 2 bases respectively, with 14 bases between them. The germline CDR1 and CDR2 sequences are DFQATT and SNEGSKA (reference sequence). This CDR3 spans 16 amino acids. The CDR3 loop reads CSARDSRGDPKNIQYF. In nucleotides, the CDR3 is TGCAGTGCTAGAGATTCGAGGGGAGACCCCAAAAACATTCAGTACTTC.

The rearrangement uses TRBV6-5 and TRBJ2-7; 11 bases line up with TRBD1. The CDR3 loop spans 13 amino acids. The germline V gene encodes CDR1 MNHEY and CDR2 SVGAGI. The trim removed 9 bases at V and 6 bases at J, leaving 7 bases unmatched. CDR3 sequence (DNA): TGTGCCAGTCGCCCGGGACAGGGGGGCGAGCAGTACTTC. As protein: CASRPGQGGEQYF.